The T cell receptor beta chain under discussion was sequenced for a study of blood T cells in healthy people across ages. Study results and limitations: Samples with more naive T cells showed higher observed beta diversity. Shifts in expanded clonotypes may have been confounded by donor CMV status, which was unknown.

Then a second PCR, running roughly 7 to 12 cycles, was carried out with a sample-barcoded 5' primer and a J-beta primer mix. Every cDNA molecule bore a tag from a template-switch adaptor containing 12 random nucleotides. Each CDR3 protein gets one entry after TCRdb re-called the 5' RACE reads with MiXCR. This table holds 1.5 million or so distinct CDR3 sequences, 42% found once. About this clonotype itself: As yet, its antigen is unknown.

Donor samples were obtained from healthy Caucasian individuals from Russia, aged roughly 6 to 95. The source is a woman aged 18-30 years in good health. Material for sequencing was blood.

The CDR3 loop is CASSLIPQSSYNEQYF. CDR3 bases: TGCGCCAGCAGCTTAATCCCCCAAAGCTCCTACAATGAGCAGTACTTC. The chain recombines TRBV5-1 with TRBJ2-1; D unresolved. The last part of the DNA fits TRBJ2-7 better; the J call may be wrong. Germline loops: CDR1 SGHRS, CDR2 YFSETQ. The length of the CDR3 is 16 residues.